Given below is one T cell receptor (beta chain) in context. The data were taken from a study of blood T cell repertoires in COVID-19. Profiled with immunoSEQ multiplex PCR; TCRdb holds only in-frame clones, not every one. The repertoire holds 50,000 or so clones, with roughly 90% as singletons. The V and J ends lost 3 bases and 1 base respectively, with 9 bases between them. The CDR3 extends over 13 amino acids. Germline V gene data show CDR1 as DFQATT and CDR2 as SNEGSKA (reference sequence). This chain links TRBV20-1 with TRBJ2-5; D possibly corresponds to TRBD1 (5 bases). Sequencing was carried out using peripheral blood. The sequence derives from a man aged 55 to 70 with active COVID-19. CDR3 nucleotide sequence: TGCAGTGCTAGTGGGGCAGGCCAAGAGACCCAGTACTTC. Its translation is CSASGAGQETQYF.